Below, 11 T cell receptor beta chains from the same sample are listed, as sequenced in a study of blood T cell repertoires in COVID-19. The method was immunoSEQ multiplex PCR; TCRdb's version includes in-frame clones alone and lacks a portion of them. The sample yields over 200,000 clones, around 79% seen once. Sequencing was done on a sample of peripheral blood. The receptors here all came from a woman of 80 years or more with acute or convalescent COVID-19.

This chain links TRBV4-1 with TRBJ1-3; 7 positions agree with TRBD1. The germline gives CDR1 MGHRA, CDR2 YSYEKL. The CDR3 spans 17 residues. V dropped 2 bases and J dropped 0; count of bases not matched to a gene: 7. CDR3 sequence (DNA): TGCGCCAGCAGCCAATCCCCGGGACAGTCCTCTGGAAACACCATATATTTT. Translated: CASSQSPGQSSGNTIYF.

This clone has just one count. This chain connects TRBV6-5 to TRBJ2-2, with 8 nucleotides matching TRBD1. V was pared by 8 bases and J by 5 bases, with 10 bases of the junction left unmatched. This CDR3 has 15 residues. Germline CDR1 and CDR2: MNHEY and SVGAGI. CDR3: CASSRGTGSTGELFF. CDR3 in DNA: TGTGCCAGCTCTCGGGGGACAGGTTCGACCGGGGAGCTGTTTTTT.

The chain joins TRBV5-1 to TRBJ2-2; TRBD1 aligns across 9 bases. Germline CDR1 reads SGHRS; CDR2 reads YFSETQ. The CDR3 contains 16 residues. J was trimmed by 4 bases and V by 1 base; bases with no gene match: 5. The CDR3: CASSLTDRGTTGELFF. CDR3 in DNA: TGCGCCAGCAGCTTGACTGACAGGGGGACCACCGGGGAGCTGTTTTTT. Full variable domain (outside the CDR3, taken from reference TRBV5-1 and TRBJ2-2): KAGVTQTPRYLIKTRGQQVTLSCSPISGHRSVSWYQQTPGQGLQFLFEYFSETQRNKGNFPGRFSGRQFSNSRSEMNVSTLELGDSALYLCASSLTDRGTTGELFFGEGSRLTVL.

The J gene is TRBJ2-7, the V gene TRBV2, with TRBD2 as a possible D gene (5 bases). Germline CDR1 reads SNHLY; CDR2 reads FYNNEI. The CDR3 loop spans 12 amino acids. V was trimmed by 5 bases and J by 6 bases, leaving 11 bases between them. CDR3 sequence: CASSTDYLEQYF. CDR3 DNA sequence: TGTGCCAGCAGTACCGACTACCTCGAGCAGTACTTC.

V gene TRBV10-3 combines with J gene TRBJ1-6; no definite D call. Germline lookup yields CDR1 ENHRY and CDR2 SYGVKD. The V end lost 4 bases, the J end lost 5 bases, and 12 bases lay between the germline ends. The CDR3 contains 15 residues. The CDR3 DNA reads as TGTGCCATCAGTGCGGGAGGAGCTGATAATTCACCCCTCCACTTT. It encodes CAISAGGADNSPLHF.

The count of this clone is one. This sequence joins TRBV3-1 (or the pseudogene TRBV3-2) and TRBJ1-6; 8 nucleotides line up with TRBD1. This CDR3 has 14 amino acids. V shed 5 bases, J shed 8 bases, and the junction held 5 bases outside the gene matches. The germline V gene encodes CDR1 LGHDT and CDR2 YNNKEL (reference sequence). Here the CDR3 DNA reads TGTGCCAGCAGCGTACAGGGGGAATATTCACCCCTCCACTTT. This gives the protein CASSVQGEYSPLHF.

This clone was seen a few times. The rearrangement uses TRBV30 and TRBJ2-2, with 14 bases lining up with TRBD2. The CDR3 consists of 15 residues. V trimming: 4 bases; J trimming: 3 bases; junction bases outside the gene matches: 1. The germline gives CDR1 GTSNPN, CDR2 SVGIG (reference sequence). This CDR3 reads CAWKGLAGDTGELFF. The CDR3 coding sequence is TGTGCCTGGAAGGGACTAGCGGGAGACACCGGGGAGCTGTTTTTT.

This chain uses TRBV28 with TRBJ1-5, with 10 bases identical to TRBD1. The CDR3 has 14 residues. CDR1 is MDHEN, CDR2 SYDVKM, per germline. Losses at the gene ends were 6 bases for V and 5 bases for J; bases not matched to a gene: 4. CDR3 nucleotides: TGTGCCAGCAGGGCGACAGGGGGCGATCAGCCCCAGCATTTT. It translates to CASRATGGDQPQHF.

The chain couples TRBV29-1 to TRBJ2-7; TRBD2 matches 10 bases. V shed 4 bases, J shed 6 bases, and the junction held 6 bases outside the gene matches. The CDR3 runs to 13 residues. Looked up from germline, CDR1 is SQVTM and CDR2 is ANQGSEA. The CDR3 here is CSVVSGRASEQYF. The CDR3 nucleotides are TGCAGCGTTGTAAGCGGGAGGGCCTCCGAGCAGTACTTC.

The V and J genes are TRBV18 and TRBJ1-2; no clear D. The V and J ends lost 2 bases and 5 bases respectively, with 12 bases between them. The CDR3 extends over 14 amino acids. Germline V gene lookup returns CDR1 KGHSH and CDR2 LQKENI. In nucleotides, the CDR3 is TGTGCCAGCTCACCAGATTTGGGAGGGTATGGCTACACCTTC. Protein: CASSPDLGGYGYTF.

This clone was counted only a few times. The chain combines TRBV9 with TRBJ1-1; a possible D gene is TRBD1 (5 bases). V was pared by 1 base and J by 2 bases, with 12 bases between. The germline V gene encodes CDR1 SGDLS and CDR2 YYNGEE. CDR3 length: 15 residues. The CDR3 loop reads CASSVSTGGNTEAFF. The CDR3 DNA sequence: TGTGCCAGCAGCGTATCAACCGGGGGTAACACTGAAGCTTTCTTT.